Below are 22 T cell receptor beta chains sequenced from a single sample in a study of Tregs in tolerant kidney transplant recipients. Assay used: immunoSEQ multiplex PCR; TCRdb lists only in-frame clones, some missing. The table has 3,000 to 5,000 clones, approximately 83% seen once; the top ten hold roughly 1.7%. Sequencing was performed on Tregs from blood, taken before the transplant. These receptors all come from a human donor who received a combined kidney and bone marrow transplant.

The chain joins TRBV28 to TRBJ1-5; tentative D call: TRBD1 (6 bases). Germline CDR1 and CDR2: MDHEN and SYDVKM. This CDR3 has 15 residues. V lost 7 bases to trimming and J lost 5 bases, with 18 bases between them. Written as DNA, the CDR3 is TGTGCCAGCAAAACGACAGGTCTGAGAGATCAGCCCCAGCATTTT. This encodes CASKTTGLRDQPQHF. The complete variable domain, with remaining parts taken from reference TRBV28 and TRBJ1-5, reads DVKVTQSSRYLVKRTGEKVFLECVQDMDHENMFWYRQDPGLGLRLIYFSYDVKMKEKGDIPEGYSVSREKKERFSLILESASTNQTSMYLCASKTTGLRDQPQHFGDGTRLSIL.

This clone has just a few counts. This chain joins TRBV2 and TRBJ1-2, with 8 bases that match TRBD1. Germline V gene lookup returns CDR1 SNHLY and CDR2 FYNNEI. The CDR3 runs to 14 residues. The V segment lost 4 bases and the J segment 4 bases; nucleotides outside the gene matches: 5. The CDR3 DNA is TGTGCCAGCAGTGGGACAGGGCAGCGCTATGGCTACACCTTC. It translates to CASSGTGQRYGYTF.

The rearrangement joins TRBV19 to TRBJ1-5, with D tentatively TRBD1 (5 bases). CDR1 is LNHDA, CDR2 SQIVND, per germline (reference sequence). The CDR3 has 15 amino acids. With 3 bases removed from V and 2 bases from J, the gap between germline ends came to 11 bases. The CDR3 loop is CASSMRGMGNQPQHF. The CDR3 region has the DNA TGTGCCAGTAGTATGCGGGGGATGGGCAATCAGCCCCAGCATTTT.

J is TRBJ2-3 and V is TRBV7-3, with 10 bases aligning to TRBD2. The CDR3 length is 16 residues. Germline-derived CDR1 and CDR2 are SGHTA and FQGTGA. Trimming removed 3 bases from V and 1 base from J; junction bases left unmatched: 4. The CDR3 spells CASSLTGTSGTDTQYF. CDR3 bases: TGTGCCAGCAGCTTGACAGGGACTAGCGGCACAGATACGCAGTATTTT.

This rearrangement joins TRBV5-6 to TRBJ1-1; D is possibly TRBD1 (6 bases). V shed 5 bases and J shed 9 bases, with 20 bases lying between them. Germline lookup yields CDR1 SGHDT and CDR2 YYEEEE. There are 14 residues in the CDR3. CDR3 in amino acids: CASSTTDVWGQAFF. The CDR3 DNA is TGTGCCAGCAGTACAACGGACGTCTGGGGGCAAGCTTTCTTT.

This clone appeared a few times. The chain is built from TRBV5-1 and TRBJ1-1, with TRBD1 identical over 8 bases. V was clipped by 2 bases and J by 10 bases; unmatched bases: 4. The V gene's germline CDR1 is SGHRS and CDR2 YFSETQ. The CDR3 runs to 12 residues. The CDR3 sequence is CASSLGQGLAFF. The CDR3 bases are TGCGCCAGCAGCTTAGGACAGGGTTTAGCTTTCTTT.

The chain has TRBV14 and TRBJ2-6, with TRBD2 identical over 8 bases. The CDR3 is made up of 18 amino acids. Germline V gives CDR1 SGHDN, CDR2 FVKESK. Unmatched junction bases numbered 7, after V lost 3 bases and J lost 0 bases. The CDR3 coding sequence is TGTGCCAGCAGCCAGATACTAGCGGCATTCTCTGGGGCCAACGTCCTGACTTTC. As protein: CASSQILAAFSGANVLTF.

The V and J genes are TRBV10-3 and TRBJ2-5; tentative D call: TRBD1 (6 bases). V lost 5 bases and J lost 4, with 11 bases in between. This CDR3 has 13 amino acids. Germline V CDR1 and CDR2: ENHRY, SYGVKD. Here the CDR3 reads CAISPQGPETQYF. CDR3 coding DNA: TGTGCCATCAGTCCACAGGGTCCAGAGACCCAGTACTTC.

The rearrangement uses TRBV11-2 and TRBJ2-1; 10 positions match TRBD2. The germline CDR1 and CDR2 sequences are SGHAT and FQNNGV. V lost 0 bases, J lost 9 bases, and 5 bases stayed unmatched. This CDR3 contains 15 residues. The CDR3 protein is CASSLELAGGTEQFF. Written as DNA, the CDR3 is TGTGCCAGCAGCTTAGAATTAGCGGGAGGTACTGAGCAGTTCTTC.

This clone was seen only a few times. The chain combines TRBV6-1 with TRBJ1-2; 7 bases line up with TRBD1. V gave up 4 bases and J gave up 5 bases; unmatched junction bases: 4. The CDR3 runs to 13 residues. Per the germline V gene, CDR1 is MNHNS and CDR2 is SASEGT. The CDR3 coding sequence is TGTGCCAGCAGTGCTCGACAGGGTTATGGCTACACCTTC. Translation gives CASSARQGYGYTF.

This rearrangement joins TRBV5-1 to TRBJ2-3, with TRBD2 matching over 8 bases. This CDR3 is built from 15 residues. CDR1 is SGHRS and CDR2 is YFSETQ in the germline V gene. V shed 2 bases, J shed 1 base, and the junction held 3 bases outside the gene matches. The CDR3 region has the DNA TGCGCCAGCAGCTTCCCCGGGGGGGGCACAGATACGCAGTATTTT. Translated, it gives CASSFPGGGTDTQYF.

V gene TRBV10-3 combines with J gene TRBJ1-1; possibly TRBD1 for D (6 bases). The germline V and J ends were trimmed by 10 bases and 4 bases, with 19 bases remaining between them. The CDR3 totals 14 residues. Germline CDR1 reads ENHRY; CDR2 reads SYGVKD. The CDR3 DNA follows: TGTGCCAGCCGTTGGGGGGGCTTGGGCACTGAAGCTTTCTTT. This sequence encodes CASRWGGLGTEAFF.

This chain uses TRBV5-4 with TRBJ2-3; 10 bases line up with TRBD2. The CDR3 loop spans 15 amino acids. V lost 4 bases and J lost 1; bases outside the gene matches: 3. Germline CDR1 and CDR2: SGHNT and YYREEE (reference sequence). In DNA form, the CDR3 reads TGTGCCAGCAGCCTAGCGGGAGCTGGCACAGATACGCAGTATTTT. Amino acids: CASSLAGAGTDTQYF.

The chain has TRBV27 and TRBJ2-3, with TRBD2 matching 9 bases. Germline V CDR1 and CDR2: MNHEY, SMNVEV (reference sequence). V shed 3 bases and J 0 bases; nucleotides not matched to a gene: 7. CDR3 length: 17 residues. For the CDR3, the DNA is TGTGCCAGCAGTTTCGCGGGAGGGAGATCTAGCACAGATACGCAGTATTTT. Translation: CASSFAGGRSSTDTQYF.

The rearrangement joins TRBV2 to TRBJ1-4; tentative D call: TRBD1 (5 bases). The CDR3 extends over 14 amino acids. V was clipped by 3 bases and J by 3 bases, with 8 bases between them. The V gene's germline CDR1 is SNHLY and CDR2 FYNNEI. CDR3 protein: CASSDGTSNEKLFF. The CDR3 region has the DNA TGTGCCAGCAGTGACGGGACTTCTAATGAAAAACTGTTTTTT.

The chain is built from TRBV5-5 and TRBJ2-7; 11 nucleotides line up with TRBD1. The CDR3 has 14 amino acids. Germline-derived CDR1 and CDR2 are SGHKS and YYEKEE (reference sequence). The V gene end was trimmed by 6 bases and the J gene end by 2 bases; junction bases not matched to a gene: 4. The CDR3 sequence: CASTRTGGAYEQYF. In nucleotides, the CDR3 is TGTGCCAGCACCCGGACAGGGGGCGCCTACGAGCAGTACTTC.

This clone was observed a single time. The CDR3 bases are TGCGCCAGCAGCTTGGCTTGGCAGGACCAAGAGACCCAGTACTTC. Translating gives CASSLAWQDQETQYF. The chain combines TRBV5-1 with TRBJ2-5; D call uncertain. Germline CDR1 is SGHRS and CDR2 is YFSETQ. V gave up 0 bases and J gave up 0 bases, with 9 bases separating them. CDR3 size: 15 residues.

The V call is TRBV7-8, the J call TRBJ2-5; 8 bases are a match to TRBD2. V lost 5 bases, J lost 1 base, and 12 bases stayed unmatched. This CDR3 contains 17 residues. From germline, CDR1 is SGHVS and CDR2 FQNEAQ. The CDR3 spells CASSTRVSGGIQETQYF. CDR3 in DNA: TGTGCCAGCAGCACTAGAGTATCGGGAGGGATCCAAGAGACCCAGTACTTC. Drawing the rest from reference TRBV7-8 and TRBJ2-5, the complete variable domain is GAGVSQSPRYKVAKRGQDVALRCDPISGHVSLFWYQQALGQGPEFLTYFQNEAQLDKSGLPSDRFFAERPEGSVSTLKIQRTQQEDSAVYLCASSTRVSGGIQETQYFGPGTRLLVL.

This clone showed up just a few times. The rearrangement links TRBV4-2 to TRBJ1-2; 7 bases match TRBD1. V lost 2 bases to trimming and J lost 4 bases; unmatched junction nucleotides: 10. The germline V gene has CDR1 LGHNA and CDR2 YNFKEQ. The CDR3 is made up of 16 amino acids. DNA of the CDR3: TGTGCCAGCAGCCAAACTACCCGGGACAGCCTCTATGGCTACACCTTC. It codes for CASSQTTRDSLYGYTF.

This rearrangement joins TRBV10-3 to TRBJ1-1, with D unclear. Germline V gives CDR1 ENHRY, CDR2 SYGVKD. Between the trimmed V and J ends, which lost 5 bases and 1 base, there was a span of 8 bases. The CDR3 length is 13 residues. CDR3 sequence: CAISYRENTEAFF. CDR3 DNA: TGTGCCATCAGTTACAGAGAGAACACTGAAGCTTTCTTT.

The chain combines TRBV6-5 with TRBJ1-1; possibly TRBD1 for D (6 bases). V was cut by 2 bases and J by 8 bases, with 15 bases left in between. Per germline, CDR1 MNHEY and CDR2 SVGAGI. The CDR3 spans 14 residues. CDR3: CASSYGGRAEEAFF. CDR3 in DNA: TGTGCCAGCAGTTACGGGGGCAGGGCGGAGGAAGCTTTCTTT.

The genes are TRBV11-2 and TRBJ2-7; TRBD2 matches at 8 bases. CDR1 is SGHAT, CDR2 FQNNGV, per germline. V lost 6 bases, J lost 2 bases, and 18 bases stayed unmatched. CDR3 length: 18 residues. The DNA of the CDR3 is TGTGCCAGCAGTATAGGGGGGGGCGGGAGGTTTCCTCCCTACGAGCAGTACTTC. This gives the protein CASSIGGGGRFPPYEQYF.